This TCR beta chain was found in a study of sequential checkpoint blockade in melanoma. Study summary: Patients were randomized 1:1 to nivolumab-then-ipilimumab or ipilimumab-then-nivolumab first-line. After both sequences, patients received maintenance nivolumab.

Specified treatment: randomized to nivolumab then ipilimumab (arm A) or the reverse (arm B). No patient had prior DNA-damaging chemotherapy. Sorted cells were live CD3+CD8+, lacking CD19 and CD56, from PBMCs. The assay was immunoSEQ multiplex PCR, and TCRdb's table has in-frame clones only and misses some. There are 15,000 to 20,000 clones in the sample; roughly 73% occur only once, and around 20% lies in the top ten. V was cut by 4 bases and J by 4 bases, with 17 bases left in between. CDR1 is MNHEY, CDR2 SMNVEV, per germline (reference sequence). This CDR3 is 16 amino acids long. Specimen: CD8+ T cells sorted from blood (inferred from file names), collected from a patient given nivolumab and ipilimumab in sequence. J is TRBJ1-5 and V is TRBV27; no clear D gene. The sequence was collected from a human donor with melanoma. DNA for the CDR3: TGTGCCAGCAGTTCCCGGGAAGGGCAGGTAAATCAGCCCCAGCATTTT. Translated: CASSSREGQVNQPQHF.